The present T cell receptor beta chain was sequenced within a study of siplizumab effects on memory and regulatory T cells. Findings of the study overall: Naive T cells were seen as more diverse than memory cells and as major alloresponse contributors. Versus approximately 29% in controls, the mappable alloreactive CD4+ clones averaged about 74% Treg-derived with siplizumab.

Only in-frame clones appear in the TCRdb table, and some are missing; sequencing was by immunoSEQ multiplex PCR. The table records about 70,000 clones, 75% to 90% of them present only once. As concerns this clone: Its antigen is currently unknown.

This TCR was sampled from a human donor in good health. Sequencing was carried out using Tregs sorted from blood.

CDR3 residues: CASSLRPRRVPGTISYNEQFF. CDR3 DNA sequence: TGTGCCAGCAGCTTAAGGCCCCGCAGGGTGCCGGGGACTATCTCCTACAATGAGCAGTTCTTC. The genes are TRBV7-8 and TRBJ2-1; the match to TRBD2 covers 7 bases. Germline V CDR1 and CDR2: SGHVS, FQNEAQ. CDR3 size: 21 residues. Trimming cost V 2 bases and J 0 bases; bases outside gene matches: 19.